Listed here are 24 T cell receptor beta chains from one sample, sequenced in a study of blood T cells in healthy people across ages. PCR was performed a second time for roughly 7 to 12 cycles using a sample-barcoded 5' primer and a J-beta primer mix. MiXCR, applied by TCRdb to the 5' RACE reads, yields one record per CDR3 protein. Of over 1,200,000 distinct CDR3 sequences listed, approximately 59% are singletons. Material for sequencing was blood. These receptors were collected from a man aged 18 to 30 in good health.

The CDR3 nucleotides are TGTGCCAGCAGTTGGACAGGGGATGGGGAGGGGGAGCAGTACTTC. It yields the protein CASSWTGDGEGEQYF. This sequence joins TRBV28 and TRBJ2-7; the match to TRBD1 covers 9 bases. V shed 4 bases, J shed 7 bases, and the junction held 11 bases outside the gene matches. Looked up from germline, CDR1 is MDHEN and CDR2 is SYDVKM. CDR3 length equals 15 residues.

This chain uses TRBV7-9 with TRBJ2-4, with TRBD1 matching 8 bases. The J call is in doubt because the DNA end fits TRBJ2-7 better. The CDR3 length is 16 residues. Germline loops: CDR1 SEHNR, CDR2 FQNEAQ (reference sequence). Here the CDR3 DNA reads TGTGCCAGCAGCTTAGGGACAGGGTTGGCGGTCTACGAGCAGTACTTC. Its protein is CASSLGTGLAVYEQYF.

The V and J genes are TRBV3-1 and TRBJ2-1, with D possibly matching TRBD2 (6 bases). Trimming pared 1 base from V and 6 bases from J, leaving 19 bases between. This CDR3 is built from 17 residues. Germline V lookup: CDR1 LGHDT, CDR2 YNNKEL (reference sequence). The CDR3 DNA is TGTGCCAGCAGCCAAGTGCGGGACCCCCCCCGGGCCAATGAGCAGTTCTTC. Its translation: CASSQVRDPPRANEQFF.

The V call is TRBV4-2, the J call TRBJ2-1; 7 nucleotides align to TRBD1. Per the germline V gene, CDR1 is LGHNA and CDR2 is YNFKEQ. The J segment lost 7 bases and the V segment lost 0 bases, leaving 6 bases of the junction unmatched. The CDR3 loop spans 15 amino acids. The CDR3 nucleotides are TGTGCCAGCAGCCAAGATGAGGACAGGCAAAATGAGCAGTTCTTC. Protein sequence: CASSQDEDRQNEQFF.

This chain links TRBV6-5 with TRBJ1-2; D is unclear. Trimming removed 0 bases from V and 0 bases from J, with 17 bases in between. This CDR3 is 18 amino acids long. CDR1 and CDR2 from the germline V gene are MNHEY and SVGAGI. The CDR3 nucleotides are TGTGCCAGCAGTTACTCGCCGAGGGTCCTAGAATCTAACTATGGCTACACCTTC. It is translated as CASSYSPRVLESNYGYTF.

The CDR3, as DNA: TGCAGCGTTGAGGGTTGGGAGGCCAGGGAGCAGTACTTC. This gives the protein CSVEGWEAREQYF. The chain couples TRBV29-1 to TRBJ2-7, with a possible D match to TRBD2 (6 bases). This CDR3 is 13 amino acids long. Germline values: CDR1 SQVTM, CDR2 ANQGSEA. V lost 3 bases to trimming and J lost 7 bases, with 16 bases between them.

In the case of this clonotype: One end of the junction varies from germline; a read error may be responsible. The gene calls are TRBV9 and TRBJ2-6; D not certain. The germline gives CDR1 SGDLS, CDR2 YYNGEE. The length of the CDR3 is 17 residues. The CDR3 is CAGSVTSWASGANVLTF. CDR3 nucleotides: TGTGCCGGCAGCGTAACGAGTTGGGCCTCTGGGGCCAACGTCCTGACTTTC.

The chain combines TRBV5-1 with TRBJ2-1; 7 bases are shared with TRBD2. CDR1 and CDR2 from the germline V gene are SGHRS and YFSETQ. Germline trimming cut 2 bases from V and 6 bases from J; bases unmatched to any gene: 8. CDR3 length: 15 residues. The CDR3 reads CASSFDAGVSNEQFF. The CDR3 nucleotides read TGCGCCAGCAGCTTTGATGCGGGGGTGTCCAATGAGCAGTTCTTC.

This clonotype was found a few times. The chain joins TRBV28 to TRBJ2-6; weak D call: TRBD2 (5 bases). CDR1 MDHEN and CDR2 SYDVKM come from the germline V gene. Trimming left V 2 bases short and J 1 base short, with 6 bases between. CDR3 length equals 15 residues. The CDR3 DNA sequence: TGTGCCAGCAGTTTACGGGAATCTGGGGCCAACGTCCTGACTTTC. Amino acid sequence: CASSLRESGANVLTF.

In regard to this clonotype: The junction shows a germline mismatch at one end, possibly a read error. V gene TRBV29-1 combines with J gene TRBJ2-1, with TRBD1 as a possible D gene (5 bases). The CDR3 is 16 amino acids. Germline V gives CDR1 SQVTM, CDR2 ANQGSEA. CDR3 nucleotides: TGCAGCGCTGAACCCCGGGTAGGGGCAGGAGACAATGAGCAGTTCTTC. This sequence encodes CSAEPRVGAGDNEQFF.

The V gene is TRBV6-5, the J gene TRBJ2-2, with D tentatively TRBD1 (5 bases). The germline CDR1 and CDR2 sequences are MNHEY and SVGAGI. V was cut by 3 bases and J by 4 bases, with 27 bases left in between. CDR3 length equals 20 residues. The CDR3 reads CASSYFAGQKKIGCTGELFF. Here the CDR3 DNA reads TGTGCCAGCAGTTATTTTGCAGGACAAAAAAAAATCGGTTGCACCGGGGAGCTGTTTTTT.

This clonotype was observed a few times. The rearrangement links TRBV5-1 to TRBJ1-2, with 8 positions matching TRBD1. Germline V gene lookup returns CDR1 SGHRS and CDR2 YFSETQ. Trimming cost V 2 bases and J 8 bases; bases outside gene matches: 11. This CDR3 has 15 residues. CDR3 region: CASSFGDRPTGGYTF. CDR3 coding DNA: TGCGCCAGCAGCTTCGGGGACAGGCCGACGGGGGGCTACACCTTC.

This sequence joins TRBV28 and TRBJ2-7, with D perhaps TRBD1 (5 bases). The CDR3 loop spans 14 amino acids. Germline loops: CDR1 MDHEN, CDR2 SYDVKM. With 6 bases removed from V and 5 bases from J, the gap between germline ends came to 17 bases. CDR3 in amino acids: CASRSAQGVDEQYF. The CDR3 DNA sequence: TGTGCCAGCAGGTCAGCCCAGGGTGTAGACGAGCAGTACTTC.

The chain couples TRBV3-1 to TRBJ2-1; 13 nucleotides line up with TRBD2. The CDR3 sequence is 15 residues long. Germline-derived CDR1 and CDR2 are LGHDT and YNNKEL (reference sequence). With 7 bases clipped from V and 7 bases from J, the junction kept 7 bases outside the gene matches. In DNA form, the CDR3 reads TGTGCCAGCACCCGGACTAGCGGGGGATCGAATGAGCAGTTCTTC. Translation gives CASTRTSGGSNEQFF.

The gene calls are TRBV20-1 and TRBJ2-3; D may be TRBD1 or TRBD2 (5 bases each). Per germline, CDR1 DFQATT and CDR2 SNEGSKA (reference sequence). V was pared by 6 bases and J by 3 bases, with 13 bases between. This CDR3 contains 13 residues. CDR3 amino acids: CSARLGETDTQYF. The CDR3 DNA is TGCAGTGCCAGATTGGGGGAGACAGATACGCAGTATTTT.

This clonotype has just a few counts. The chain employs TRBV12-5 and TRBJ2-1, with D perhaps matching TRBD2 (6 bases). V lost 5 bases to trimming and J lost 7 bases, with 18 bases between them. This CDR3 region has 15 residues. CDR1 LGHNT and CDR2 FRNRAP come from the germline V gene. In DNA form, the CDR3 reads TGTGCTAGTGGTCTCCGGAGGGGCTTGTATAATGAGCAGTTCTTC. Translating it yields CASGLRRGLYNEQFF.

The gene calls are TRBV4-1 and TRBJ1-4, with D perhaps TRBD1 (5 bases). Trimming took 1 base from V and 6 from J, leaving 12 bases between them. The CDR3 length is 15 residues. Per germline, CDR1 MGHRA and CDR2 YSYEKL. CDR3 sequence: CASSQVRGVDEKLFF. CDR3 bases: TGCGCCAGCAGCCAAGTGAGGGGCGTGGATGAAAAACTGTTTTTT.

The chain recombines TRBV7-2 with TRBJ2-1, with 11 bases fitting TRBD1. The V gene end was trimmed by 5 bases and the J gene end by 5 bases; junction bases not matched to a gene: 8. The germline CDR1 and CDR2 sequences are SGHTA and FQGNSA. CDR3 length equals 16 residues. CDR3 in amino acids: CASSPRTGGLNNEQFF. The CDR3 DNA is TGTGCCAGCAGCCCCCGGACAGGGGGCCTAAACAATGAGCAGTTCTTC.

This clonotype came up once. This sequence joins TRBV6-5 and TRBJ2-1, with D perhaps matching TRBD2 (7 bases). V lost 7 bases to trimming and J lost 13 bases, with 20 bases between them. Germline CDR1 reads MNHEY; CDR2 reads SVGAGI. There are 13 residues in the CDR3. As DNA, the CDR3 is TGTGCCAGCAACAAAGGGGGGGTTGAGACCCAGTTCTTC. It specifies CASNKGGVETQFF.

Written as DNA, the CDR3 is TGTGCCAGCAGTGAAGGGCTAGCGGAAGATACGCAGTATTTT. Its translation: CASSEGLAEDTQYF. The rearrangement joins TRBV2 to TRBJ2-3, with 7 bases matching TRBD2. The CDR3 is 14 residues long. CDR1 is SNHLY, CDR2 FYNNEI, per germline. V lost 1 base, J lost 5 bases, and 3 bases stayed unmatched.

V gene TRBV5-1 combines with J gene TRBJ1-1, with 10 bases matching TRBD1. The V gene end was trimmed by 6 bases and the J gene end by 4 bases; junction bases not matched to a gene: 6. Germline V gene sequence: CDR1 SGHRS, CDR2 YFSETQ. The length of the CDR3 is 14 residues. The CDR3 spells CASKRTGGGTEAFF. The CDR3 DNA follows: TGCGCCAGCAAACGGACAGGGGGTGGCACTGAAGCTTTCTTT. Complete variable domain (other parts from reference TRBV5-1 and TRBJ1-1): KAGVTQTPRYLIKTRGQQVTLSCSPISGHRSVSWYQQTPGQGLQFLFEYFSETQRNKGNFPGRFSGRQFSNSRSEMNVSTLELGDSALYLCASKRTGGGTEAFFGQGTRLTVV.

The chain is built from TRBV7-2 and TRBJ2-5, with D tentatively TRBD1 (6 bases). The V gene lost 5 bases and the J gene lost 4 bases, with 11 bases spanning the gap. This CDR3 contains 13 residues. Germline V gene sequence: CDR1 SGHTA, CDR2 FQGNSA. This chain's CDR3 is CASSPQGPETQYF. CDR3 nucleotides: TGTGCCAGCAGCCCTCAGGGGCCAGAGACCCAGTACTTC.

As concerns this clonotype: A read error may produce the germline difference seen at one junction end. CDR3 DNA: TGCGCCAGCAGCTTGGATGGAGGAGGCTTACAAGAGACCCAGTACTTC. Its translation: CASSLDGGGLQETQYF. The chain carries TRBV5-4 and TRBJ2-5; possibly TRBD2 for D (5 bases). This CDR3 is built from 16 residues. CDR1 is SGHNT and CDR2 is YYREEE in the germline V gene (reference sequence).

This clonotype came up once. The chain links TRBV4-1 to TRBJ2-7; D is undetermined. Germline CDR1 is MGHRA and CDR2 is YSYEKL. The CDR3 is made up of 15 amino acids. Trimming pared 3 bases from V and 7 bases from J, leaving 19 bases between. The CDR3 loop reads CASSHPRGDLQEQYF. CDR3 coding DNA: TGCGCCAGCAGCCATCCAAGAGGAGATCTCCAGGAGCAGTACTTC.